These 21 T cell receptor beta chains were sequenced from one sample in a study of response to subunit inactivated influenza vaccine. TCRdb redid the calling of the RT-PCR reads with MiXCR, one entry per CDR3 protein. The table records roughly 290,000 distinct CDR3 sequences, about a fifth of them present only once. Sequences were derived from PBMCs from blood, sampled about 20 months after vaccination. These receptors were obtained from a man between 50 and 69 years old who received an inactivated influenza vaccine.

This clonotype was recorded a few times. This chain joins TRBV28 and TRBJ1-2; D gene unclear. CDR3 length: 15 residues. CDR1 and CDR2 from the germline V gene are MDHEN and SYDVKM. The V end lost 6 bases, the J end lost 5 bases, and 19 bases lay between the germline ends. CDR3 bases: TGTGCCAGCAGCCCCTTGGGGAGGGATGGGTATGGCTACACCTTC. Residues: CASSPLGRDGYGYTF.

This rearrangement joins TRBV5-4 to TRBJ2-3, with D tentatively TRBD1 or TRBD2 (5 bases each). The germline V gene has CDR1 SGHNT and CDR2 YYREEE (reference sequence). This CDR3 comprises 14 residues. The V end was cut by 1 base, the J end by 4 bases, with 10 bases between. The CDR3 reads CASSLSLGADTQYF. The CDR3 region has the DNA TGTGCCAGCAGCTTGTCCTTGGGGGCAGATACGCAGTATTTT.

The gene calls are TRBV5-1 and TRBJ2-5; D is perhaps TRBD1 or TRBD2 (5 bases each). Between the trimmed V and J ends, which lost 6 bases and 3 bases, there was a span of 21 bases. The CDR3 contains 16 residues. The germline CDR1 and CDR2 sequences are SGHRS and YFSETQ. The chain's CDR3 is CASTHRPGTQEETQYF. DNA for the CDR3: TGCGCCAGCACCCACAGGCCCGGGACGCAAGAAGAGACCCAGTACTTC.

The CDR3 region has the DNA TGTGCCAGCAGCCCAGGGACAGGGGCTGGGGCCAACGTCCTGACTTTC. This translates into CASSPGTGAGANVLTF. V usage is TRBV3-1 and J usage is TRBJ2-6; 10 positions match TRBD1. The CDR3 loop spans 16 amino acids. The ends lost 4 bases at V and 2 bases at J; junction bases unmatched: 2. Germline V gene lookup returns CDR1 LGHDT and CDR2 YNNKEL (reference sequence).

This chain links TRBV27 with TRBJ1-6; no clear D gene. The CDR3 runs to 17 residues. In germline, CDR1 is MNHEY, CDR2 SMNVEV (reference sequence). V was trimmed by 3 bases and J by 0 bases, leaving 12 bases between them. This CDR3 is CASSFGLRSSYNSPLHF. The DNA of the CDR3 is TGTGCCAGCAGTTTTGGTTTGCGCAGCTCCTATAATTCACCCCTCCACTTT.

This clonotype was counted between two and nine times. V usage is TRBV13 and J usage is TRBJ1-4, with TRBD1 matching over 9 bases. The length of the CDR3 is 16 residues. Germline CDR1 is PRHDT and CDR2 is FYEKMQ (reference sequence). Unmatched junction bases numbered 10, after V lost 1 base and J lost 10 bases. The CDR3 sequence is CASSLAITGTGTKLFF. CDR3 sequence (DNA): TGTGCCAGCAGCTTAGCTATCACCGGGACAGGGACAAAACTGTTTTTT. The full variable domain, in which reference TRBV13 and TRBJ1-4 provide the parts outside the CDR3, is AAGVIQSPRHLIKEKRETATLKCYPIPRHDTVYWYQQGPGQDPQFLISFYEKMQSDKGSIPDRFSAQQFSDYHSELNMSSLELGDSALYFCASSLAITGTGTKLFFGSGTQLSVL.

This clonotype was seen more than once but under ten times. The chain is built from TRBV6-5 and TRBJ1-1, with D hard to call. Germline-derived CDR1 and CDR2 are MNHEY and SVGAGI. The length of the CDR3 is 14 residues. Trimming took off 0 bases at V and 1 base at J, with 6 bases between the two ends. For the CDR3, the DNA is TGTGCCAGCAGTTACTCCGAGGGGAACACTGAAGCTTTCTTT. Translation gives CASSYSEGNTEAFF.

This clonotype was picked up many times. The chain has TRBV7-2 and TRBJ1-2, with no clear D. The CDR3 is 13 amino acids. V dropped 3 bases and J dropped 8 bases, with 13 bases sitting between them. Germline V lookup: CDR1 SGHTA, CDR2 FQGNSA. The CDR3 bases are TGTGCCAGCAGCTTGGACGGACTAGTGGGCTACACCTTC. Its translation: CASSLDGLVGYTF.

The CDR3 bases are TGTGCCAGCAGCTTAGTAGGGGTCAGTGGCTACACCTTC. This sequence encodes CASSLVGVSGYTF. The V and J genes are TRBV7-2 and TRBJ1-2, with D perhaps matching TRBD1 (5 bases). Trimming shortened V by 1 base and J by 7 bases, and 10 bases separated the two germline ends. Germline-derived CDR1 and CDR2 are SGHTA and FQGNSA. The CDR3 is 13 amino acids.

This clonotype has just a few counts. This chain joins TRBV25-1 and TRBJ1-1; the match to TRBD1 covers 8 bases. CDR1 and CDR2 (germline): MGHDK, SYGVNS. The junction had 5 bases not matched to a gene; V was cut back by 3 bases and J by 5 bases. The CDR3 has 14 amino acids. CDR3: CASSEDRAVTEAFF. The CDR3 DNA follows: TGTGCCAGCAGTGAGGACAGGGCGGTAACTGAAGCTTTCTTT.

This clonotype has more than one count but fewer than ten. V gene TRBV7-3 combines with J gene TRBJ2-3; no firm D call. CDR1 is SGHTA, CDR2 FQGTGA, per germline. The V and J ends lost 0 bases and 1 base respectively, with 11 bases between them. The CDR3 loop spans 16 amino acids. The CDR3 DNA is TGTGCCAGCAGCTTAACGTCCGGAGCCGGCACAGATACGCAGTATTTT. Translated, it gives CASSLTSGAGTDTQYF.

This chain uses TRBV12-3 or TRBV12-4 with TRBJ2-1; 10 nucleotides line up with TRBD2. Trimming cost V 5 bases and J 6 bases; bases outside gene matches: 7. The CDR3 length is 15 residues. This CDR3 reads CASSLSSGSGNEQFF. DNA of the CDR3: TGTGCCAGCAGTCTATCTAGCGGGAGTGGCAATGAGCAGTTCTTC.

This clonotype appeared many times. This chain joins TRBV7-2 and TRBJ1-5, with unresolved D. V was cut by 5 bases and J by 7 bases, with 18 bases left in between. Germline assignment: CDR1 SGHTA and CDR2 FQGNSA. The CDR3 length is 15 residues. CDR3 amino acids: CASSLSRGVGQPQHF. The DNA of the CDR3 is TGTGCCAGCAGCCTCTCCCGCGGGGTCGGGCAGCCCCAGCATTTT.

This CDR3 is CSGRGQQNTEAFF. Written as DNA, the CDR3 is TGCAGTGGGAGGGGACAGCAGAACACTGAAGCTTTCTTT. V usage is TRBV20-1 and J usage is TRBJ1-1; 7 positions match TRBD1. The CDR3 consists of 13 residues. V lost 7 bases, J lost 1 base, and 6 bases stayed unmatched. The V gene's germline CDR1 is DFQATT and CDR2 SNEGSKA (reference sequence).

This clonotype was counted a few times. DNA of the CDR3: TGTGCCAGCAGCAAATTTGACAGAGGTCCGAACTATGGCTACACCTTC. This sequence encodes CASSKFDRGPNYGYTF. The V and J genes are TRBV5-5 and TRBJ1-2; tentative D call: TRBD1 (5 bases). The CDR3 consists of 16 residues. In germline, CDR1 is SGHKS, CDR2 YYEKEE (reference sequence). With 4 bases removed from V and 2 bases from J, the gap between germline ends came to 18 bases.

The chain joins TRBV10-3 to TRBJ2-1, with D tentatively TRBD1 (6 bases). Germline V lookup: CDR1 ENHRY, CDR2 SYGVKD. V gave up 8 bases and J gave up 15 bases, with 26 bases separating them. CDR3 length equals 14 residues. The chain's CDR3 is CAIETPGQDPRMFF. CDR3 sequence (DNA): TGTGCCATCGAAACACCGGGACAAGACCCAAGAATGTTCTTC.

The genes are TRBV20-1 and TRBJ2-2, with 8 nucleotides matching TRBD1. CDR3 length: 15 residues. Losses at the gene ends were 2 bases for V and 0 bases for J; bases not matched to a gene: 2. Germline lookup yields CDR1 DFQATT and CDR2 SNEGSKA (reference sequence). DNA of the CDR3: TGCAGTGCTAGACAGGGGGCCTCGAACACCGGGGAGCTGTTTTTT. The encoded protein is CSARQGASNTGELFF.

V gene TRBV30 combines with J gene TRBJ2-5; 7 nucleotides match TRBD2. CDR1 and CDR2 (germline): GTSNPN, SVGIG (reference sequence). Trimming removed 4 bases from V and 0 bases from J; junction bases left unmatched: 14. This CDR3 contains 17 residues. CDR3 loop: CAWKPNPAGKYQETQYF. The CDR3 DNA follows: TGTGCCTGGAAACCCAACCCAGCGGGAAAGTACCAAGAGACCCAGTACTTC.

The V call is TRBV7-3, the J call TRBJ2-2, with D possibly TRBD1 on 5 matching bases. The CDR3 totals 13 residues. Germline loops: CDR1 SGHTA, CDR2 FQGTGA. Trimming stripped 5 bases from V and 5 bases from J, with 9 bases between. CDR3 amino acids: CASSAQGTGELFF. CDR3 coding DNA: TGTGCCAGCAGCGCCCAGGGAACCGGGGAGCTGTTTTTT. Looking up the rest from reference TRBV7-3 and TRBJ2-2 gives the full variable domain: GAGVSQTPSNKVTEKGKYVELRCDPISGHTALYWYRQSLGQGPEFLIYFQGTGAADDSGLPNDRFFAVRPEGSVSTLKIQRTERGDSAVYLCASSAQGTGELFFGEGSRLTVL.

This chain connects TRBV19 to TRBJ1-2; no clear D gene. CDR1 is LNHDA, CDR2 SQIVND, per germline (reference sequence). This CDR3 is built from 15 residues. V lost 2 bases and J 4 bases, leaving 14 bases between the germline ends. CDR3 sequence reads: CASSISQDGRYGYTF. In DNA, the CDR3 is TGTGCCAGTAGTATATCCCAGGACGGCCGCTATGGCTACACCTTC.

The rearrangement links TRBV28 to TRBJ2-7; 10 bases are a match to TRBD2. V lost 4 bases to trimming and J lost 2 bases; unmatched junction nucleotides: 8. Per germline, CDR1 MDHEN and CDR2 SYDVKM. CDR3 size: 16 residues. CDR3 in DNA: TGTGCCAGCAGTTGGGGTGGACTAGCGGACACCTACGAGCAGTACTTC. Protein: CASSWGGLADTYEQYF.